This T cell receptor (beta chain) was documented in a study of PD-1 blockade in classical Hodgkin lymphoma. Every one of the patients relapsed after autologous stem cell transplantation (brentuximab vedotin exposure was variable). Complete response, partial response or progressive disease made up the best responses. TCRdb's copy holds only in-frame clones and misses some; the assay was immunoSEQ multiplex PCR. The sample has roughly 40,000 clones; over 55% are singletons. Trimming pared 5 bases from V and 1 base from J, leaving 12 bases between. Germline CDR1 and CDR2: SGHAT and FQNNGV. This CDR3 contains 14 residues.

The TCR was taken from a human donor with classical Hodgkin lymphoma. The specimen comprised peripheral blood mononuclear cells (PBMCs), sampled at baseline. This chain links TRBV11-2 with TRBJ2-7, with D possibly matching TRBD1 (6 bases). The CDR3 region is CASSIRQASYEQYF. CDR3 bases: TGTGCCAGCAGCATAAGACAGGCGTCCTACGAGCAGTACTTC.